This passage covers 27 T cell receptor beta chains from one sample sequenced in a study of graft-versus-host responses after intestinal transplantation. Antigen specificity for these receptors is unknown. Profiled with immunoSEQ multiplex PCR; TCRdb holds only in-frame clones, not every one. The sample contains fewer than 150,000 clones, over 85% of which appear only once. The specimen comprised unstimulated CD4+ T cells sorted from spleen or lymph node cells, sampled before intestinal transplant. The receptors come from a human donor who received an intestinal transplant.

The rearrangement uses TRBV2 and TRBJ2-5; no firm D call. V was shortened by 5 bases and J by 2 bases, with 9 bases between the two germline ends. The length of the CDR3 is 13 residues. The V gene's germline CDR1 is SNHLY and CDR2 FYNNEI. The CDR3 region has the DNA TGTGCCAGCAGTCGACTGATACAAGAGACCCAGTACTTC. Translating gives CASSRLIQETQYF.

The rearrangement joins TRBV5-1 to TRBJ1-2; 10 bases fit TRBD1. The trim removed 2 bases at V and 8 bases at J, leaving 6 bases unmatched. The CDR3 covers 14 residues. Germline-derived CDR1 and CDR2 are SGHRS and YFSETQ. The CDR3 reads CASSLGDRGRGYTF. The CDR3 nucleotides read TGCGCCAGCAGCTTAGGGGACAGGGGACGGGGCTACACCTTC.

CDR3 region: CASGAGWDEQFF. The CDR3 DNA follows: TGCGCCAGTGGGGCAGGGTGGGATGAGCAGTTCTTC. V gene TRBV10-1 combines with J gene TRBJ2-1; a possible D gene is TRBD1 (5 bases). Germline lookup yields CDR1 WNHNN and CDR2 SYGVQD (reference sequence). CDR3 size: 12 residues. Trimming removed 9 bases at V and 8 bases at J, with 14 bases between.

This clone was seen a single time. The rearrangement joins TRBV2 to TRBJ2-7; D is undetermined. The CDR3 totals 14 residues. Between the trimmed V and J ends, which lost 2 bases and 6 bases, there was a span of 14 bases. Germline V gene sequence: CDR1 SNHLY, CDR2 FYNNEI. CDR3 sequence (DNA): TGTGCCAGCAGTGAAACAGTCGCAGCACCCGAGCAGTACTTC. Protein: CASSETVAAPEQYF.

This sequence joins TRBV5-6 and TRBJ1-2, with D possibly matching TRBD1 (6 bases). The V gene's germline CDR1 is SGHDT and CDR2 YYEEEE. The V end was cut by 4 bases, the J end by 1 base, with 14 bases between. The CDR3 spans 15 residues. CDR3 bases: TGTGCCAGCAGCACGGACAGCCATAATAACTATGGCTACACCTTC. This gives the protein CASSTDSHNNYGYTF.

The CDR3 sequence: CASSFSGGTDTQYF. The DNA of the CDR3 is TGTGCCAGCAGTTTTTCCGGGGGCACAGATACGCAGTATTTT. The rearrangement joins TRBV6-5 to TRBJ2-3; TRBD2 might be the D (5 bases). CDR1 and CDR2 (germline): MNHEY, SVGAGI. This CDR3 has 14 residues. Between the trimmed V and J ends, which lost 4 bases and 1 base, there was a span of 9 bases.

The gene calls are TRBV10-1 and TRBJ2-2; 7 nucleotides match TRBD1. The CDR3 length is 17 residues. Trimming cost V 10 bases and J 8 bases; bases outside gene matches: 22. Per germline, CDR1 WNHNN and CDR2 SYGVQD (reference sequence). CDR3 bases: TGCGCCACCGCCAATGTTGTGGGACAGTCTATCTTGGGGGAGCTGTTTTTT. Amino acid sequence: CATANVVGQSILGELFF.

Here the CDR3 reads CASSPGTNEKLFF. The DNA for the CDR3 is TGTGCCAGCAGCCCCGGAACTAATGAAAAACTGTTTTTT. The rearrangement uses TRBV7-2 and TRBJ1-4, with unresolved D. V lost 5 bases to trimming and J lost 1 base, with 5 bases between them. CDR1 and CDR2 from the germline V gene are SGHTA and FQGNSA. This CDR3 region has 13 residues.

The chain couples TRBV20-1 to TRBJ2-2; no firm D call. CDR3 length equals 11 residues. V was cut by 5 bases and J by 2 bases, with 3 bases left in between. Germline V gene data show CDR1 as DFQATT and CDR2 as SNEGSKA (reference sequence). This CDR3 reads CSAGNTGELFF. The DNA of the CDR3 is TGCAGTGCTGGCAACACCGGGGAGCTGTTTTTT.

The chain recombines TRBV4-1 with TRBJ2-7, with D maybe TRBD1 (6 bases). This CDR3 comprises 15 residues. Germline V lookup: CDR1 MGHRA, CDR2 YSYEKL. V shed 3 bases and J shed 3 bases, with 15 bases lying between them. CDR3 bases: TGCGCCAGCAGCCAGCCGGGGCAGGGGATCTACGAGCAGTACTTC. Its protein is CASSQPGQGIYEQYF.

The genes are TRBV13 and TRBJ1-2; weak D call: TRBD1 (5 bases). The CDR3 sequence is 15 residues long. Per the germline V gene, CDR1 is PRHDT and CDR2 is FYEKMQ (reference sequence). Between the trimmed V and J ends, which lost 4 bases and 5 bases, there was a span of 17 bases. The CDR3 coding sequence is TGTGCCAGCAGCTACTCCGACAGAACACTATATGGCTACACCTTC. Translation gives CASSYSDRTLYGYTF.

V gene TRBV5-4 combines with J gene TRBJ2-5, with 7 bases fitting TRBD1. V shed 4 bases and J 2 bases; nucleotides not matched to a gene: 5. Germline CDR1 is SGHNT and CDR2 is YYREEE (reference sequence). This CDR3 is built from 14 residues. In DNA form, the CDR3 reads TGTGCCAGCAGCACTGGGGACAGTCAAGAGACCCAGTACTTC. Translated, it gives CASSTGDSQETQYF.

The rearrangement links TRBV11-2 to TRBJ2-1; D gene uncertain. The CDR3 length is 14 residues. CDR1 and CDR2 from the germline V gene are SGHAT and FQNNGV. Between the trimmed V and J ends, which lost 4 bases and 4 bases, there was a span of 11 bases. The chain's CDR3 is CASSSRTTYNEQFF. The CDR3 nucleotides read TGTGCCAGCAGCTCTCGGACCACATACAATGAGCAGTTCTTC.

The CDR3 reads CASSVSSGLHSPLHF. Written as DNA, the CDR3 is TGTGCCAGCAGCGTGTCGTCCGGATTACATTCACCCCTCCACTTT. V is TRBV9 and J is TRBJ1-6; D unclear. The CDR3 runs 15 residues. Deletions cut 2 bases from V and 8 bases from J, with 14 bases between. The germline CDR1 and CDR2 sequences are SGDLS and YYNGEE. The whole variable domain, remainder taken from reference TRBV9 and TRBJ1-6, is DSGVTQTPKHLITATGQRVTLRCSPRSGDLSVYWYQQSLDQGLQFLIQYYNGEERAKGNILERFSAQQFPDLHSELNLSSLELGDSALYFCASSVSSGLHSPLHFGNGTRLTVT.

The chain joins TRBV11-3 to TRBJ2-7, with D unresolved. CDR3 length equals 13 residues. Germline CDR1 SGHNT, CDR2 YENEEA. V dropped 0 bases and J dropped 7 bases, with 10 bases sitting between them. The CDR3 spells CASSLDPVREQYF. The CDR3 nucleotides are TGTGCCAGCAGCTTAGACCCCGTTAGGGAGCAGTACTTC. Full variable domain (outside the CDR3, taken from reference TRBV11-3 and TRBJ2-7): EAGVVQSPRYKIIEKKQPVAFWCNPISGHNTLYWYLQNLGQGPELLIRYENEEAVDDSQLPKDRFSAERLKGVDSTLKIQPAELGDSAVYLCASSLDPVREQYFGPGTRLTVT.

CDR3 residues: CASSEQYSNQPQHF. The CDR3 nucleotides read TGTGCCAGCAGTGAACAATATAGCAATCAGCCCCAGCATTTT. V and J are TRBV2 and TRBJ1-5, with D hard to call. The germline V gene encodes CDR1 SNHLY and CDR2 FYNNEI. This CDR3 has 14 amino acids. V was clipped by 2 bases and J by 0 bases, with 5 bases between them.

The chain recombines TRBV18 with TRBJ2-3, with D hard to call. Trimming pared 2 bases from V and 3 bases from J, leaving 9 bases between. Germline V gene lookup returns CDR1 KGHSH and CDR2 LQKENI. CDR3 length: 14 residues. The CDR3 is CASSPGRITDTQYF. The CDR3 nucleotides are TGTGCCAGCTCACCAGGACGGATTACAGATACGCAGTATTTT.

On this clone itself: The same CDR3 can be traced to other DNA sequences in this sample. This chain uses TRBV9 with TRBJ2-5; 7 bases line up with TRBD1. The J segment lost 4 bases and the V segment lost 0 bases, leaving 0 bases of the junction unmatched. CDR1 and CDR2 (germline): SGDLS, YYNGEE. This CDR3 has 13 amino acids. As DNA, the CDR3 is TGTGCCAGCAGCGTAGGGACAGGAGAGACCCAGTACTTC. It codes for CASSVGTGETQYF.

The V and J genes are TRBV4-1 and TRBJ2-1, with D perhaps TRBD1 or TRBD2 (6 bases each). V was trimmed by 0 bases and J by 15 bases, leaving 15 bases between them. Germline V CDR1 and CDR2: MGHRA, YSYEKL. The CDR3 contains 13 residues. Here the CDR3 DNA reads TGCGCCAGCAGCCAAGATCTCCGGGGGCTGCGGTTCTTC. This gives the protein CASSQDLRGLRFF.

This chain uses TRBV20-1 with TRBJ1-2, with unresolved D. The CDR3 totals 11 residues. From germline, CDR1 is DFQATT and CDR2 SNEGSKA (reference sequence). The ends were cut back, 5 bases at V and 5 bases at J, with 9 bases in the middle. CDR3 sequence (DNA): TGCAGTGCTGGGGATCCTTATGGCTACACCTTC. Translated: CSAGDPYGYTF.

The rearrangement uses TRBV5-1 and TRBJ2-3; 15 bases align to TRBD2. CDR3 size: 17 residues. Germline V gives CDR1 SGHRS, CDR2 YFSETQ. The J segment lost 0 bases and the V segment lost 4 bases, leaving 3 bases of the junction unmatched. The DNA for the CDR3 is TGCGCCAGCAGCGCGGGACTAGCGGGGGGAAGCACAGATACGCAGTATTTT. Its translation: CASSAGLAGGSTDTQYF.

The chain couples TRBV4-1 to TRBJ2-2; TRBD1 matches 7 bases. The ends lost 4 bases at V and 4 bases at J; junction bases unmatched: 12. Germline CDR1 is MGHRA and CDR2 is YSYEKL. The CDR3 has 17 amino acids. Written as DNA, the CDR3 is TGCGCCAGCAGCCTCGGTTGGGACAGAATTTTCACCGGGGAGCTGTTTTTT. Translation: CASSLGWDRIFTGELFF.

The CDR3 region is CASSLSTSGSAQGTQYF. CDR3 coding DNA: TGCGCCAGCAGCCTCTCGACTAGCGGGTCTGCCCAGGGTACGCAGTATTTT. The V gene is TRBV5-1, the J gene TRBJ2-3; 10 bases match TRBD2. CDR3 length equals 17 residues. Germline V gene sequence: CDR1 SGHRS, CDR2 YFSETQ. V shed 4 bases, J shed 8 bases, and the junction held 16 bases outside the gene matches.

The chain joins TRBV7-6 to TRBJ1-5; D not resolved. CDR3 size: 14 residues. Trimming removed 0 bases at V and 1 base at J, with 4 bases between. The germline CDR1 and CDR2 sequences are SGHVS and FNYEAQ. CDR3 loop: CASSLAGSNQPQHF. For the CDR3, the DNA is TGTGCCAGCAGCTTAGCGGGCAGCAATCAGCCCCAGCATTTT.

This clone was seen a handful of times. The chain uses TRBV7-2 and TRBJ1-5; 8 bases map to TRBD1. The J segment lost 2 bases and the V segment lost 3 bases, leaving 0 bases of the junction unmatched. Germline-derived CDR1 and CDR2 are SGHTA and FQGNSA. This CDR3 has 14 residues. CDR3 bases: TGTGCCAGCAGCTTGACAGGGGGCAATCAGCCCCAGCATTTT. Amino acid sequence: CASSLTGGNQPQHF.

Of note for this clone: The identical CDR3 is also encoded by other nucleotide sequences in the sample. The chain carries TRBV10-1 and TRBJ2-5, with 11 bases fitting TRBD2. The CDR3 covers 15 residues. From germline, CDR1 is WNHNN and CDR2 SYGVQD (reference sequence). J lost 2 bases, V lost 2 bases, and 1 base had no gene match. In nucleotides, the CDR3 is TGCGCCAGCAGTGAGACTAGCGGGGGACAAGAGACCCAGTACTTC. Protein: CASSETSGGQETQYF.

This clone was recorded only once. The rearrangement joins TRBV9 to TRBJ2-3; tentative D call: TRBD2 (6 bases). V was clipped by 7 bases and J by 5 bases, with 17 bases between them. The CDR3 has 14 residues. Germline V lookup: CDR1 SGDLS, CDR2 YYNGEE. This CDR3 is CASERASGRDTQYF. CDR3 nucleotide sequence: TGTGCCAGCGAGCGGGCCTCCGGGCGAGATACGCAGTATTTT.